Sample share makes the clone carrying this TCR beta chain medium-sized (0.01 to 0.1%). The antigen remains unidentified. It was with 32 V and 13 J primers that multiplex PCR amplified TCR beta CDR3. Via MiXCR, TCRdb re-called the multiplex PCR reads, giving one row per CDR3 protein. The data contain over 30,000 distinct CDR3 sequences, approximately 30% of them singletons. This sample was included in a study of immune heterogeneity within non-small cell lung tumors. Study-wide findings and caveats: High-frequency T-cell receptor beta clonotypes differed largely between individual patients. High-frequency clones unique to single sites coexisted with identical dominant CDR3 beta clonotypes that recurred across tumor sites within a patient. In tumor regions, T-cell clonality showed a moderate but significant correlation with local tumor mutational burden (R 0.3 to 0.4).

Bulk tumor genomic DNA constituted the template, at approximately 600 ng per sample. Collection of several biopsies per primary tumor, spaced far apart, took place during surgery. Those enrolled were patients newly diagnosed with untreated non-small cell lung cancer and undergoing curative surgery. This CDR3 region has 14 residues. V was clipped by 6 bases and J by 3 bases, with 15 bases between them. The V gene's germline CDR1 is ENHRY and CDR2 SYGVKD. The sequence was obtained from a man in his forties or fifties with non-small cell lung cancer. This chain uses TRBV10-3 with TRBJ2-7, with D perhaps matching TRBD1 (6 bases). Sequenced material: lung tumor tissue. CDR3 protein: CAISPNTQGYEQYF. In DNA form, the CDR3 reads TGTGCCATCAGCCCCAACACACAGGGCTACGAGCAGTACTTC.